This T cell receptor (beta chain) was captured by sequencing in a study of blood T cell repertoires in COVID-19. Study details: From the United States, Italy and Spain came samples of acute and convalescent COVID-19. The cDNA or gDNA used as material had been derived from T cells, B-cell-depleted T cells, or PBMCs.

The CDR3 has 13 residues. CDR1 is MNHNS and CDR2 is SASEGT in the germline V gene. The V and J ends lost 2 bases and 10 bases respectively, with 14 bases between them. This clone was observed a single time. As handled by the study authors: Amplifying reference gene primers gave estimates of nucleated cell counts. Assay: immunoSEQ multiplex PCR; the TCRdb copy retains only in-frame clones and omits some. V and J calls and clone size are given by that table; D and trimming were obtained from the DNA. The table includes 130,000 to 150,000 clones, over 70% detected once. The sequenced sample was peripheral blood. J is TRBJ1-1 and V is TRBV6-1; no firm D call. The sequence was obtained from a woman aged 45-65 years with acute or convalescent COVID-19. Written as DNA, the CDR3 is TGTGCCAGCAGTGAATCCCGAGGTGATCGAGCTTTCTTT. Its protein is CASSESRGDRAFF.